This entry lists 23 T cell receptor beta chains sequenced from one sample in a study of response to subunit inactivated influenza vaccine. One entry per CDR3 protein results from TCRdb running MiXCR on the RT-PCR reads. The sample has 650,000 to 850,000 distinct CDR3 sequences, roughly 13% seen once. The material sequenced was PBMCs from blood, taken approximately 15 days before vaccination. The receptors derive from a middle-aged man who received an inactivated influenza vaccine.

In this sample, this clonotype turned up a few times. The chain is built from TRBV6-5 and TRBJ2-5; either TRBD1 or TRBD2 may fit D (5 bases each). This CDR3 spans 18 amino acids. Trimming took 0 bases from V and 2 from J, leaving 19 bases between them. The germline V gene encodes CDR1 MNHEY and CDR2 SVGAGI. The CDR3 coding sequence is TGTGCCAGCAGTTACTCGGGTACGACCGGGACCACACAAGAGACCCAGTACTTC. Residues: CASSYSGTTGTTQETQYF.

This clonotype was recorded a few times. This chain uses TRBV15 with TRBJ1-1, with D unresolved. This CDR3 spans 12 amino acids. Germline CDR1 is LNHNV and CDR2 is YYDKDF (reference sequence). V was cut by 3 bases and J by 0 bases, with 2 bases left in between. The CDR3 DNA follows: TGTGCCACCAGCAGGGTGAACACTGAAGCTTTCTTT. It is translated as CATSRVNTEAFF.

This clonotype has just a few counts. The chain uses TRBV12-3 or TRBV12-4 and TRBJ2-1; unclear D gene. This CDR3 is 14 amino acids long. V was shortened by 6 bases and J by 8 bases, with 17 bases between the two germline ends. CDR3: CASSSGLRGYEQFF. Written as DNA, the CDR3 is TGTGCCAGCAGCTCCGGGCTTCGCGGCTATGAGCAGTTCTTC.

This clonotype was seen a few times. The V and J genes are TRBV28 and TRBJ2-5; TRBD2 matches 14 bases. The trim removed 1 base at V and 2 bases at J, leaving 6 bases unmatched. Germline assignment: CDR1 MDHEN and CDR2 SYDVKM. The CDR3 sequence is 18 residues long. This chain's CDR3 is CASSLLGLAGDAQETQYF. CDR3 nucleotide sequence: TGTGCCAGCAGTTTATTGGGACTAGCGGGAGATGCTCAAGAGACCCAGTACTTC.

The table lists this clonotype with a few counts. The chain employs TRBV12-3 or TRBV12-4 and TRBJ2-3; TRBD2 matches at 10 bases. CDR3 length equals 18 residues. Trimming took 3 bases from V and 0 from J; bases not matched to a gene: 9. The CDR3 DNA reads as TGTGCCAGCAGTTTGCCAGCGGGGGGGCCCCTGAGCACAGATACGCAGTATTTT. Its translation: CASSLPAGGPLSTDTQYF.

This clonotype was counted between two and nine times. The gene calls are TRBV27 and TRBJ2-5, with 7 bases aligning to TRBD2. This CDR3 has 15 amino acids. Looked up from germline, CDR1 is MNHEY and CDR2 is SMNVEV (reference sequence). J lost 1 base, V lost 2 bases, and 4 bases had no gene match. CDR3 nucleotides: TGTGCCAGCAGTTTACGTTGGGGGGGCCAAGAGACCCAGTACTTC. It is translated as CASSLRWGGQETQYF.

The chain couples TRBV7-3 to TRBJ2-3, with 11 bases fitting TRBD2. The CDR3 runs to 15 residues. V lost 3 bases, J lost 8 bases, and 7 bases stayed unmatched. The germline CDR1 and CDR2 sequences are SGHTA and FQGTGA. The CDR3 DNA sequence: TGTGCCAGCAGCTTGACGCTAGCGGGAGGAGGTACGCAGTATTTT. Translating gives CASSLTLAGGGTQYF.

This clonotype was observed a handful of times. The DNA of the CDR3 is TGCAGCGTTGGATATGGGGCTCCTCCTGCCTACGAGCAGTACTTC. This gives the protein CSVGYGAPPAYEQYF. V gene TRBV29-1 combines with J gene TRBJ2-7; maybe TRBD1 (5 bases). Germline CDR1 is SQVTM and CDR2 is ANQGSEA. CDR3 length equals 15 residues. Between the trimmed V and J ends, which lost 4 bases and 2 bases, there was a span of 18 bases.

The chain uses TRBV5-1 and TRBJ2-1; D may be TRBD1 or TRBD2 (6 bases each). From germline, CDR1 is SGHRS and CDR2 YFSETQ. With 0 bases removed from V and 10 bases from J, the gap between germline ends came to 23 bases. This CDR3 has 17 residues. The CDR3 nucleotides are TGCGCCAGCAGCTTGGTCCTCCGGGGACTTCCGGGACACGAGCAGTTCTTC. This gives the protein CASSLVLRGLPGHEQFF. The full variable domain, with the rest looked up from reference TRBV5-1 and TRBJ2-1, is KAGVTQTPRYLIKTRGQQVTLSCSPISGHRSVSWYQQTPGQGLQFLFEYFSETQRNKGNFPGRFSGRQFSNSRSEMNVSTLELGDSALYLCASSLVLRGLPGHEQFFGPGTRLTVL.

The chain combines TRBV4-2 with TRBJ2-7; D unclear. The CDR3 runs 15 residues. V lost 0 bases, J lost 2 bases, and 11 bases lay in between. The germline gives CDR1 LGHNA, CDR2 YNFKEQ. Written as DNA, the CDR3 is TGTGCCAGCAGCCAAGACCCGACGGTAACCTACGAGCAGTACTTC. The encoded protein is CASSQDPTVTYEQYF.

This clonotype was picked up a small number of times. The CDR3 region is CASRRGLYNEQFF. The CDR3 DNA is TGTGCCAGCCGAAGGGGACTCTACAATGAGCAGTTCTTC. The chain recombines TRBV11-2 with TRBJ2-1; the D gene is possibly TRBD2 (6 bases). CDR1 is SGHAT and CDR2 is FQNNGV in the germline V gene. The CDR3 is 13 amino acids. With 8 bases removed from V and 3 bases from J, the gap between germline ends came to 11 bases.

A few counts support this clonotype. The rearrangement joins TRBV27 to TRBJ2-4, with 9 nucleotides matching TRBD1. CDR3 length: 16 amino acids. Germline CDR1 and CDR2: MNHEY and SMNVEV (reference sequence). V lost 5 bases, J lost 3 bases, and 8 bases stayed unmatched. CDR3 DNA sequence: TGTGCCAGCAGTCACGGAGACAGGGGGGTCAAAAACATTCAGTACTTC. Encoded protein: CASSHGDRGVKNIQYF.

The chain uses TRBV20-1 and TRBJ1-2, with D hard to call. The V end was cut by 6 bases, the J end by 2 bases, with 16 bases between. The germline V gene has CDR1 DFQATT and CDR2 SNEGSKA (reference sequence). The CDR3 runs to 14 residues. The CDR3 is CSAAGTDLNYGYTF. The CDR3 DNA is TGCAGTGCCGCGGGCACGGATTTGAACTATGGCTACACCTTC.

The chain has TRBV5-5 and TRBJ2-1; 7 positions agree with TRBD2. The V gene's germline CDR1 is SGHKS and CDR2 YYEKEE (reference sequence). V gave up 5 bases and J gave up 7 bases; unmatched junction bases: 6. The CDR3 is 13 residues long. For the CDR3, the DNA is TGTGCCAGCAGGCGGGAGAGGAATAATGAGCAGTTCTTC. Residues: CASRRERNNEQFF.

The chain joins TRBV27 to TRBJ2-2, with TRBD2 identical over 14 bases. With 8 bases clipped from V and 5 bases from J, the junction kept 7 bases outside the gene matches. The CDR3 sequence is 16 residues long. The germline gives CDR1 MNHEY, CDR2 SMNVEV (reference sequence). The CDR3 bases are TGTGCCAGCCATAGAGGGACTAGCGGGAGTACCGGGGAGCTGTTTTTT. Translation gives CASHRGTSGSTGELFF.

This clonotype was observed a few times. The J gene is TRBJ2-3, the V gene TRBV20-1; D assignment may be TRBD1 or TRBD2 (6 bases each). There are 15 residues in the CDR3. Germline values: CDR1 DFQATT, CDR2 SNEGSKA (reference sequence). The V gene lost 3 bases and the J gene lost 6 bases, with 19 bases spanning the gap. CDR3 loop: CSASPPGAGRDTQYF. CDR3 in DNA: TGCAGTGCTAGCCCCCCGGGGGCGGGACGGGATACGCAGTATTTT.

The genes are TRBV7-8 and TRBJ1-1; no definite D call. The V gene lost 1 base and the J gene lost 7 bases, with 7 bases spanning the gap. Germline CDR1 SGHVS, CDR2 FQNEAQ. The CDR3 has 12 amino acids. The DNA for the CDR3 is TGTGCCAGCAGCTTAGAGGGATTTGAAGCTTTCTTT. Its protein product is CASSLEGFEAFF.

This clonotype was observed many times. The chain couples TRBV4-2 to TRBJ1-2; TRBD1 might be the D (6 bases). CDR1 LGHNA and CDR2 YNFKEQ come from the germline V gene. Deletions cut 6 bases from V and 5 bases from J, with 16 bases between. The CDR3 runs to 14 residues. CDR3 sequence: CASRLSGTNYGYTF. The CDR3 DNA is TGTGCCAGCAGATTATCCGGGACAAATTATGGCTACACCTTC.

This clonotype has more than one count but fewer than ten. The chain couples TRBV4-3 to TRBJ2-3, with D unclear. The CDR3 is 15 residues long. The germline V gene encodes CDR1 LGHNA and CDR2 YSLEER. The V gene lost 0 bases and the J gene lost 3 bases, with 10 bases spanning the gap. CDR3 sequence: CASSQDGRRTDTQYF. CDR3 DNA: TGCGCCAGCAGCCAAGATGGAAGGAGAACAGATACGCAGTATTTT.

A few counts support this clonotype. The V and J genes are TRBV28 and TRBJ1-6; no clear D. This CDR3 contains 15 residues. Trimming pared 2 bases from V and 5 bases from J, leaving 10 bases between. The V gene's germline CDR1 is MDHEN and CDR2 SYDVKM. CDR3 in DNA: TGTGCCAGCAGTTTAACGACGGGAAATAATTCACCCCTCCACTTT. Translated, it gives CASSLTTGNNSPLHF.

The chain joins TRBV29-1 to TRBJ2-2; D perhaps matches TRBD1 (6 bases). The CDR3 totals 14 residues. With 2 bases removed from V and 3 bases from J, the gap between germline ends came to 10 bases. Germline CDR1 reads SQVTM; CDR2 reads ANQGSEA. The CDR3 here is CSVETGRYTGELFF. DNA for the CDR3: TGCAGCGTTGAAACAGGGAGATACACCGGGGAGCTGTTTTTT.

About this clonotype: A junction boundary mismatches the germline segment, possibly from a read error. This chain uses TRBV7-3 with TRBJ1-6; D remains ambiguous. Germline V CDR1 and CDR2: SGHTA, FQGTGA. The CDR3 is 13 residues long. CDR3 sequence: CASSLLRYSPLHF. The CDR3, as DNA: TGTGCCAGCAGCCTCTTGAGGTATTCGCCCCTCCACTTT.

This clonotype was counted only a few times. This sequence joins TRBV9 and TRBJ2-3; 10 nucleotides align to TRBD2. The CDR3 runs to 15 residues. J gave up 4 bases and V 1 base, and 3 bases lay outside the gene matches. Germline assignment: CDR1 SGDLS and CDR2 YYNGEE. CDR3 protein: CASSVSGGASDTQYF. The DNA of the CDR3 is TGTGCCAGCAGCGTAAGCGGGGGGGCATCAGATACGCAGTATTTT. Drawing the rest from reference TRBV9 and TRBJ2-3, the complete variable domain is DSGVTQTPKHLITATGQRVTLRCSPRSGDLSVYWYQQSLDQGLQFLIQYYNGEERAKGNILERFSAQQFPDLHSELNLSSLELGDSALYFCASSVSGGASDTQYFGPGTRLTVL.